One T cell receptor (beta chain) is described in this entry. The data are from a study of response to subunit inactivated influenza vaccine. Germline V gene sequence: CDR1 DFQATT, CDR2 SNEGSKA (reference sequence). V was cut by 6 bases and J by 2 bases, with 20 bases left in between. The CDR3 totals 16 residues. A single record per CDR3 protein comes from TCRdb applying MiXCR to the RT-PCR reads. The table has approximately 170,000 distinct CDR3 sequences, under 15% seen once. The sequencing used CD8+ T cells sorted from PBMCs, collected roughly 5 days after vaccination. This chain joins TRBV20-1 and TRBJ2-1, with D perhaps matching TRBD1 (6 bases). The clonotype comes from a man in his fifties who received an inactivated influenza vaccine. The CDR3 DNA follows: TGCAGTGCCCTGAAAGGGGGATGGGCCACCTACAATGAGCAGTTCTTC. It translates to CSALKGGWATYNEQFF.